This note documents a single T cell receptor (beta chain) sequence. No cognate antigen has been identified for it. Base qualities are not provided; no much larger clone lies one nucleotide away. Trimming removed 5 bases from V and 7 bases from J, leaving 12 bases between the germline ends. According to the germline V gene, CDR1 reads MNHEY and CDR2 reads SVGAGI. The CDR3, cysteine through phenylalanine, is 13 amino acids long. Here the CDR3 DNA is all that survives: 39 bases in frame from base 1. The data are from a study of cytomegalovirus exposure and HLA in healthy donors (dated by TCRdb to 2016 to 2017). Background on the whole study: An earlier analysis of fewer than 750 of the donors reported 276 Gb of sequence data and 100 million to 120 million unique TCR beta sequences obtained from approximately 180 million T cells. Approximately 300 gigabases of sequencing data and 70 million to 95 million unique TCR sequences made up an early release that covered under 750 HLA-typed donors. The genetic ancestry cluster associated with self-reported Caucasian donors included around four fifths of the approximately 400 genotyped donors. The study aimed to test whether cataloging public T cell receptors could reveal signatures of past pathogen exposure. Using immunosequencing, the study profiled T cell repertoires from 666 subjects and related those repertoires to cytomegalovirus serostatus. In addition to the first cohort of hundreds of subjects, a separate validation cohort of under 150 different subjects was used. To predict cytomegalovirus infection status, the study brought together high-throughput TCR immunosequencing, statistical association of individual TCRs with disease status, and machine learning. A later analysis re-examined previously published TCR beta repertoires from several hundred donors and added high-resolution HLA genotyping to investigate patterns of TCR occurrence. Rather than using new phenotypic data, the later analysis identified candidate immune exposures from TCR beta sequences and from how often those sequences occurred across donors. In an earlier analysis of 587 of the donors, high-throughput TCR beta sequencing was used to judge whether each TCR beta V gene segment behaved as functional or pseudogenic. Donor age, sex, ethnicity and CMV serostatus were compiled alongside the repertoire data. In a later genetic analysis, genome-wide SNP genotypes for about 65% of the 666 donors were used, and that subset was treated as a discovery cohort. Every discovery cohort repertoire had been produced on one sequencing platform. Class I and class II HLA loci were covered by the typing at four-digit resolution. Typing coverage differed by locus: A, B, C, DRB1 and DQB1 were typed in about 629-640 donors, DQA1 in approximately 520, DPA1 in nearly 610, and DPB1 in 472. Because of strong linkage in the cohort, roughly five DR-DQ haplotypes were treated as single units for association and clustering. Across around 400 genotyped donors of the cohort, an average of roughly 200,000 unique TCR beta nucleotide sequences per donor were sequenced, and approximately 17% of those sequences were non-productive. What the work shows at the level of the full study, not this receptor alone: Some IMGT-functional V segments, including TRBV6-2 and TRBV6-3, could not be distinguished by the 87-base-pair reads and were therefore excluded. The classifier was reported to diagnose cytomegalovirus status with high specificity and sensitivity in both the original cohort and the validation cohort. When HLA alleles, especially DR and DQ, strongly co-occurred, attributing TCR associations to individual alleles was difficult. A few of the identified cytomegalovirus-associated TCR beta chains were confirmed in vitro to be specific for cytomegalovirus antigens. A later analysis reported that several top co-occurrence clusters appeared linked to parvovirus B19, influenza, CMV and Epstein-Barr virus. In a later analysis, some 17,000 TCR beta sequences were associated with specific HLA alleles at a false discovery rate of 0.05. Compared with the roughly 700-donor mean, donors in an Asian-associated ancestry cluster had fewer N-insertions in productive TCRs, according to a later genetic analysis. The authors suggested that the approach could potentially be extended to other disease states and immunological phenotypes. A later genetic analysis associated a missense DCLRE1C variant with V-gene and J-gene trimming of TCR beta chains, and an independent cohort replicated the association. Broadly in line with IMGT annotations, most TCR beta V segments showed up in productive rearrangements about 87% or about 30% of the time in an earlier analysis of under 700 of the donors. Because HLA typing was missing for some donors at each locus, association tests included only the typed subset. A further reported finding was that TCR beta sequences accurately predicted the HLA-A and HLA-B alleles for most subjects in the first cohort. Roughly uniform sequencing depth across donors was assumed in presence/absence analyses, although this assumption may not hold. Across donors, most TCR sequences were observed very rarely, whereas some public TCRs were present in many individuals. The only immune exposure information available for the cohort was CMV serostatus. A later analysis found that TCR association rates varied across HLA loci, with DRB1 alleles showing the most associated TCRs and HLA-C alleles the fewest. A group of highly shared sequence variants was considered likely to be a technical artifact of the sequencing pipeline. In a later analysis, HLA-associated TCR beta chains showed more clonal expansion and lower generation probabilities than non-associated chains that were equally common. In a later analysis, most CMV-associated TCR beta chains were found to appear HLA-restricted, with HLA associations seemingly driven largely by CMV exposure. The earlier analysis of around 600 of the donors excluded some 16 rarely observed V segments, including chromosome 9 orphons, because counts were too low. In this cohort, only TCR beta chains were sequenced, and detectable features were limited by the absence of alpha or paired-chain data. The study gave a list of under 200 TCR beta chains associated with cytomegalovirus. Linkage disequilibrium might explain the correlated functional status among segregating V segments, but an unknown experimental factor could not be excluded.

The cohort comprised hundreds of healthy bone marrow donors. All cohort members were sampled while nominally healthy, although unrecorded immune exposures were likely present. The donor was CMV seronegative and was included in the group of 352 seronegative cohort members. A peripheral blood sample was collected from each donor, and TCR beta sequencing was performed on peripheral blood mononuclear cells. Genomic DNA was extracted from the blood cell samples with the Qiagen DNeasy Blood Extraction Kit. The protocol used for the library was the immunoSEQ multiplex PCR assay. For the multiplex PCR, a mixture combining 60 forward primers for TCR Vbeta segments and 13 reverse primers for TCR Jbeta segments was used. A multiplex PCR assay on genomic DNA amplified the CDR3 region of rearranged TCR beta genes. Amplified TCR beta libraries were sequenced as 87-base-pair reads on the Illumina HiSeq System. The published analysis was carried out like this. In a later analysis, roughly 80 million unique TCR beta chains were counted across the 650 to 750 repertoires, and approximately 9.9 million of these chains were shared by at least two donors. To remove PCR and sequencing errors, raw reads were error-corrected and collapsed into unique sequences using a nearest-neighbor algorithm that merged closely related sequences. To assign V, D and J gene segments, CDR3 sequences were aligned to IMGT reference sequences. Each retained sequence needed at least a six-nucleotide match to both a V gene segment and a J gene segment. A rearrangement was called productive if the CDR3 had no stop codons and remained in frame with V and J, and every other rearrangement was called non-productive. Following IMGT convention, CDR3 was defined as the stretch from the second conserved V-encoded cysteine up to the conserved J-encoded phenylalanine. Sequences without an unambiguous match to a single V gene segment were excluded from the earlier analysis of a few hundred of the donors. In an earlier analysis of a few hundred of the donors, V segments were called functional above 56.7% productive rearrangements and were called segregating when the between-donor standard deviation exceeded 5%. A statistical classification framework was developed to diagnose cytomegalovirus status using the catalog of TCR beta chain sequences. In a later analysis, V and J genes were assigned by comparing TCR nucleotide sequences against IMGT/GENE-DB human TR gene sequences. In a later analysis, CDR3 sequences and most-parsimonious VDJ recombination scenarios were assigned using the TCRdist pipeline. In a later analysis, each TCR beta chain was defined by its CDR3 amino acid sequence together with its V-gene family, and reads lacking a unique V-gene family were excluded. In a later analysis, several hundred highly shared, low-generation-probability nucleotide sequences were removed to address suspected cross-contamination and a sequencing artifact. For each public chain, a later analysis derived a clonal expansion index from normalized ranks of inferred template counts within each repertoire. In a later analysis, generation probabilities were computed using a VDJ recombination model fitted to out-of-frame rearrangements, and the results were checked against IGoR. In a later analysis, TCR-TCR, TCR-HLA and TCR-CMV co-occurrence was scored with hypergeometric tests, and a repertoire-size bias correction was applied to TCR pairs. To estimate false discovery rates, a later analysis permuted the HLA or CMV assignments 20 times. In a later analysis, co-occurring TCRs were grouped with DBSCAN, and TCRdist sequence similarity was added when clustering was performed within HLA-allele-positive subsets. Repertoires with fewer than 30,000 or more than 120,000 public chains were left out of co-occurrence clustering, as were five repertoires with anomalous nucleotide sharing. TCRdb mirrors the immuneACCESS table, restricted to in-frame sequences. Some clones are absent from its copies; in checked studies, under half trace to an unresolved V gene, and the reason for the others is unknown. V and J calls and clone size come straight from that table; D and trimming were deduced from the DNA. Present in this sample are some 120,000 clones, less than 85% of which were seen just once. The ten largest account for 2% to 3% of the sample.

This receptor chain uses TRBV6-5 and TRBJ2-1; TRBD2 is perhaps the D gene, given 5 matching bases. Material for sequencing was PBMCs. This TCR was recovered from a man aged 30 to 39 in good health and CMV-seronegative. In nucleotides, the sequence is TGTGCCAGCAGTCCGGGCGGGCGAAATGAGCAGTTCTTC. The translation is CASSPGGRNEQFF.